This entry concerns a single T cell receptor beta chain. In the original analysis: Amplification of reference gene primers provided the estimated nucleated cell counts. Some clones are missing from TCRdb's copy, which holds only in-frame ones; the method was immunoSEQ multiplex PCR. V and J calls and clone size follow that table, whereas D and trimming were derived from the DNA. The table lists under 300,000 clones, 83% of them singletons. These data are taken from a study of blood T cell repertoires in COVID-19. Overall study context: Researchers got acute and convalescent COVID-19 samples from the United States, Italy and Spain.

Per germline, CDR1 SGDLS and CDR2 YYNGEE. Trimming stripped 4 bases from V and 3 bases from J, with 13 bases between. The CDR3 runs to 15 residues. The chain joins TRBV9 to TRBJ1-4; D perhaps matches TRBD1 (5 bases). The sequence was collected from a woman between 50 and 59 years old who had recovered from COVID-19. Sequencing was carried out using peripheral blood. CDR3 DNA sequence: TGTGCCAGCAGCCCCTCCGGGGGGGCTAATGAAAAACTGTTTTTT. Encoded protein: CASSPSGGANEKLFF. Together with reference TRBV9 and TRBJ1-4, the CDR3 gives the full variable domain: DSGVTQTPKHLITATGQRVTLRCSPRSGDLSVYWYQQSLDQGLQFLIQYYNGEERAKGNILERFSAQQFPDLHSELNLSSLELGDSALYFCASSPSGGANEKLFFGSGTQLSVL.